The table lists the clone carrying this T cell receptor beta chain with many counts. This CDR3 region has 12 residues. The ends were cut back, 2 bases at V and 9 bases at J, with 11 bases in the middle. It was with unique molecular identifiers that the TCRbeta library was prepared. TCRdb fed the PCR reads into MiXCR, producing one record per CDR3 protein. Of roughly 280,000 distinct CDR3 sequences in the sample, about 9.9% were seen once. The data belong to a study of T-cell reconstitution after alpha-beta-depleted transplantation in children. This TCR derives from a male patient between 2 and 10 years old who had a stem cell transplant for chronic granulomatous disease, so the T cells may come from the graft donor. This material consisted of peripheral blood, taken 180 days after TCRalphabeta/CD19-depleted stem cell transplant. V gene TRBV12-3 or TRBV12-4 combines with J gene TRBJ2-7; possible D gene TRBD2, 5 bases. The CDR3 spells CASSLPGSGQYF. The CDR3 DNA is TGTGCCAGCAGTTTACCGGGATCGGGGCAGTACTTC.